A selection of T cell receptor beta chains follows, all from one sample in a study of T cell repertoires in cytomegalovirus infection. TCRdb analysed the reads with MiXCR anew, one entry per CDR3 protein. Among 510,000 or so distinct CDR3 sequences listed, approximately 26% were seen once. The sequenced sample was PBMCs. These receptors came from a human donor in good health (CMV status not recorded). Some clones in this sample may be carry-over from other donors' samples. Each CDR3 is given with its conserved first and last residue. The order of the fields is J gene, V gene, D gene, clone size, CDR3 protein, CDR3 DNA. D genes are given only for firm matches. Size is omitted from some rows. Given values are once, few, many or a class for expanded clones.

TRBJ2-1 | TRBV28 | - | - | CASTLSGGGTYNEQFF | TGTGCCAGCACTCTTTCCGGGGGCGGTACCTACAATGAGCAGTTCTTC
TRBJ2-3 | TRBV11-3 | TRBD2 | few | CASSSKRTSFSSTDTQYF | TGTGCCAGCAGCTCCAAACGGACTAGTTTTAGTAGCACAGATACGCAGTATTTT
TRBJ2-1 | TRBV18 | - | few | CASSQTYNEQFF | TGTGCCAGCTCACAGACCTACAATGAGCAGTTCTTC
TRBJ1-6 | TRBV5-1 | - | - | CANNPKEFSPLHF | TGCGCCAACAACCCCAAGGAGTTTTCACCCCTCCACTTT
TRBJ2-1 | TRBV20-1 | TRBD2 | - | CSAILAGVNEQFF | TGCAGTGCTATCCTAGCGGGAGTCAATGAGCAGTTCTTC
TRBJ2-1 | TRBV12-3/TRBV12-4 | - | many | CASSHLSGRYNEQFF | TGTGCCAGCAGCCACTTAAGCGGCCGATACAATGAGCAGTTCTTC
TRBJ2-3 | TRBV7-6 | - | many | CASSPTGQNTDTQYF | TGTGCCAGCAGCCCTACGGGACAAAACACAGATACGCAGTATTTT
TRBJ2-3 | TRBV20-1 | TRBD1 | - | CSARRQGADTQYF | TGCAGTGCTAGAAGACAGGGTGCGGATACGCAGTATTTT
TRBJ2-3 | TRBV7-2 | - | many | CASSLNRQTDTQYF | TGTGCCAGCAGCTTAAACCGACAGACAGATACGCAGTATTTT
TRBJ2-7 | TRBV7-2 | TRBD2 | few | CASSYRTSGSYEQYF | TGTGCCAGCAGTTACAGGACTAGCGGGTCCTACGAGCAGTACTTC
TRBJ1-4 | TRBV7-2 | - | many | CASSASMAQKLFF | TGTGCCAGCAGCGCCTCCATGGCACAAAAACTGTTTTTT
TRBJ1-4 | TRBV7-8 | - | many | CASTRGMGIGEKLFF | TGTGCCAGCACCCGAGGGATGGGGATCGGTGAAAAACTGTTTTTT
TRBJ1-2 | TRBV12-3/TRBV12-4 | - | many | CASSLGISYGYTF | TGTGCCAGCAGTTTAGGCATTTCCTATGGCTACACCTTC
TRBJ2-3 | TRBV6-1 | TRBD2 | - | CASSLTSGSSHTQYF | TGTGCCAGCAGTCTGACTAGCGGAAGCTCTCATACGCAGTATTTT
TRBJ2-7 | TRBV28 | TRBD2 | few | CASRPSGASSYEQYF | TGTGCCAGCAGACCAAGCGGGGCGAGCTCCTACGAGCAGTACTTC
TRBJ2-7 | TRBV27 | - | - | CASSPSRGDSSYEQYF | TGTGCCAGCAGTCCCAGCAGGGGCGATAGCTCCTACGAGCAGTACTTC
TRBJ2-5 | TRBV20-1 | TRBD2 | - | CSAPRTGTSGREGTETQYF | TGCAGTGCTCCCCGGACCGGGACTAGCGGGAGGGAGGGGACGGAGACCCAGTACTTC
TRBJ1-2 | TRBV4-3 | - | - | CASRGYREREYGYTF | TGCGCCAGCAGGGGATACAGGGAACGGGAGTATGGCTACACCTTC
TRBJ1-1 | TRBV7-9 | TRBD1 | few | CASSLGRDRQSVNTEAFF | TGTGCCAGCAGTTTAGGCAGGGACAGGCAATCCGTGAACACTGAAGCTTTCTTT
TRBJ1-1 | TRBV6-2/TRBV6-3 | - | few | CASSSTNTEAFF | TGTGCCAGCAGTAGTACGAACACTGAAGCTTTCTTT
TRBJ1-1 | TRBV20-1 | TRBD1 | few | CSARARGSTEAFF | TGCAGTGCTAGAGCCAGGGGGTCCACTGAAGCTTTCTTT
TRBJ1-1 | TRBV12-3/TRBV12-4 | - | few | CASSRAGRDTEAFF | TGTGCCAGCAGTCGGGCGGGGCGGGACACTGAAGCTTTCTTT
TRBJ1-1 | TRBV6-2/TRBV6-3 | TRBD1 | few | CASSYSPGQHEAFF | TGTGCCAGCAGTTACTCGCCGGGACAGCATGAAGCTTTCTTT
TRBJ1-5 | TRBV7-2 | - | few | CASSFSGESNQPQHF | TGTGCCAGCAGCTTTTCAGGGGAGAGCAATCAGCCCCAGCATTTT